This note documents a single TCR beta chain sequence. Its matching antigen is unknown. The CDR3 consists of 12 residues. In germline, CDR1 is SNHLY, CDR2 FYNNEI. Trimming shortened V by 6 bases and J by 2 bases, and 7 bases separated the two germline ends. The record originates from a study of OX40 agonist ivuxolimab in advanced cancers. Study results and limitations: On average, a greater number of expanded clones characterised CD8+ T cells relative to CD4+. Partial responders dosed at 0.1-3.0 mg/kg displayed clonal expansion ranking among the lowest.

Individuals having autoimmune disease history or systemic immunosuppression were not enrolled. Libraries were prepared by immunoSEQ multiplex PCR; TCRdb keeps only in-frame clonotypes and omits some of them. The sample records about 90,000 clones, about 90% being singletons. Source: CD4+ or CD8+ T cells sorted from blood, taken in a trial of the OX40 agonist ivuxolimab. The chain recombines TRBV2 with TRBJ1-2; D remains unclear. This TCR derives from an adult with an advanced solid tumor such as melanoma, head and neck, liver or kidney cancer. DNA for the CDR3: TGTGCCAGCAGAGAGTTGAACTATGGCTACACCTTC. This codes for CASRELNYGYTF.